The table lists the clone carrying this T cell receptor beta chain with many counts. Its antigen remains unknown. Regarding time point: persistent/refractory GD, antithyroid drugs over 5 years with positive TRAb. Scientists built the TCR library using RNA that was extracted from PBMCs. Library construction for TCR beta used iRepertoire HTBI primers and Arm-PCR of CDR3 regions. In the authors' methods: Identified across the samples were 62 TRBV segments and about 14 TRBJ segments. A single record per CDR3 protein comes from TCRdb applying MiXCR to the multiplex PCR reads. The V and J calls reflect TCRdb's pipeline rather than the authors' work. There are under 500,000 distinct CDR3 sequences in the sample; less than 25% occur only once, and more than 20% lies in the top ten. These data originate in a study of regulatory T cells in long-lasting Graves disease. Study-wide results and limits: Fewer public clonotypes were shared by new patients (around 1,000) than by persistent patients (approximately 2,700). Persistent disease exhibited a predilection for TRBV28, TRBJ1-2 and TRBJ2-5. Persistent-disease Graves' patients showed less TCR diversity than new cases.

V lost 6 bases, J lost 2 bases, and 10 bases lay in between. This CDR3 is 13 amino acids long. Germline CDR1 reads SGHVS; CDR2 reads FQNEAQ. The V call is TRBV7-8, the J call TRBJ2-5, with D perhaps matching TRBD2 (6 bases). The specimen was peripheral blood mononuclear cells (PBMCs), collected when the disease was refractory, from a patient treated with antithyroid drugs. The receptor was derived from a female donor with Graves disease. CDR3 nucleotides: TGTGCCAGCAGTTCGGGACTGCAAGAGACCCAGTACTTC. Translation gives CASSSGLQETQYF.